This entry lists 14 T cell receptor beta chains sequenced from one sample in a study of shared clonotypes between healthy human individuals (dated by TCRdb to 2018 to 2020). Libraries were constructed by the immunoSEQ multiplex PCR assay. TCRdb stores this immuneACCESS table with in-frame sequences only. Part of the clones is absent; in the studies checked, under half of the shortfall reflects unresolved V genes, and no reason is known for the rest. The sample table shows hundreds of thousands of clones, and roughly three quarters are seen once. Around 12% of the sample lies in the top ten. The specimen sequenced was PBMCs. These receptors originate from a woman between 40 and 55 years old in good health. Some clones in this sample may be carry-over from other donors' samples.

This clone was observed a few times. This chain joins TRBV15 and TRBJ2-1; D might be TRBD2 (6 bases). Trimming took 5 bases from V and 5 from J, leaving 16 bases between them. This CDR3 region has 15 residues. Germline CDR1 is LNHNV and CDR2 is YYDKDF (reference sequence). The CDR3 region is CATSGGPGLHNEQFF. In nucleotides, the CDR3 is TGTGCCACCAGCGGGGGACCGGGACTCCACAATGAGCAGTTCTTC.

This clone was seen only once. V usage is TRBV7-2 and J usage is TRBJ2-5, with 12 positions matching TRBD1. This CDR3 is 17 amino acids long. The junction had 18 bases not matched to a gene; V was cut back by 5 bases and J by 11 bases. Germline V lookup: CDR1 SGHTA, CDR2 FQGNSA. CDR3 residues: CASSPTPPGQGAGEQYF. CDR3 DNA: TGTGCCAGCAGCCCCACCCCCCCGGGACAGGGGGCGGGGGAGCAGTACTTC.

This clone was seen just once. CDR3 sequence: CSVEVRGLEKLFF. Written as DNA, the CDR3 is TGCAGCGTTGAGGTCAGGGGGCTTGAAAAACTGTTTTTT. The chain has TRBV29-1 and TRBJ1-4; 8 nucleotides align to TRBD1. Trimming took 3 bases from V and 7 from J; bases not matched to a gene: 4. Germline values: CDR1 SQVTM, CDR2 ANQGSEA. This CDR3 spans 13 amino acids.

This sequence joins TRBV29-1 and TRBJ2-5; D is uncertain. Germline V gene data show CDR1 as SQVTM and CDR2 as ANQGSEA. The CDR3 spans 10 residues. CDR3 nucleotides: TGCAGACCCCGGCTGGGGACCCAGTACTTC. It is translated as CRPRLGTQYF.

This clone showed up just once. The chain recombines TRBV7-9 with TRBJ1-2; 7 nucleotides match TRBD1. Germline CDR1 reads SEHNR; CDR2 reads FQNEAQ (reference sequence). Trimming took 1 base from V and 4 from J; bases not matched to a gene: 6. The CDR3 loop spans 15 amino acids. The CDR3 DNA follows: TGTGCCAGCAGCTTAGTTCCGGACAGGCTCTATGGCTACACCTTC. Its protein product is CASSLVPDRLYGYTF.

As to this clone: Compared with germline, one end of the junction differs, possibly owing to a read error. The chain has TRBV11-1 and TRBJ2-7; D might be TRBD1 (6 bases). This CDR3 is 11 amino acids long. The V gene's germline CDR1 is SGHAT and CDR2 FQDESV (reference sequence). The CDR3 DNA sequence: TGTGCCAGCAGCTTAGGCGGGCAGGGGACCTTC. Translation gives CASSLGGQGTF.

The chain recombines TRBV7-9 with TRBJ2-1; D is ambiguous. Germline assignment: CDR1 SEHNR and CDR2 FQNEAQ (reference sequence). The V gene lost 5 bases and the J gene lost 4 bases, with 12 bases spanning the gap. The CDR3 spans 14 residues. CDR3 residues: CASSGRETYNEQFF. The CDR3 coding sequence is TGTGCCAGCAGCGGAAGGGAAACGTACAATGAGCAGTTCTTC.

Turning to this clone: A far larger clone is a single base away, which makes a read error likely. The V gene is TRBV5-1, the J gene TRBJ1-2; 11 bases map to TRBD1. The CDR3 sequence is 15 residues long. The germline V gene encodes CDR1 SGHRS and CDR2 YFSETQ. The CDR3 loop reads CASSLTGTGGLGYAF. CDR3 nucleotide sequence: TGCGCCAGCAGCTTAACCGGGACAGGGGGATTAGGCTACGCCTTC.

The rearrangement joins TRBV4-1 to TRBJ2-1; either TRBD1 or TRBD2 may supply D (5 bases each). Trimming cost V 0 bases and J 5 bases, with 20 bases left between them. This CDR3 region has 18 residues. The V gene's germline CDR1 is MGHRA and CDR2 YSYEKL. For the CDR3, the DNA is TGCGCCAGCAGCCAAGATTTACAGACCGGGACCAACAACAATGAGCAGTTCTTC. It codes for CASSQDLQTGTNNNEQFF.

In regard to this clone: A much bigger clone sits one base away, suggesting this may be a read error. The J gene is TRBJ2-3, the V gene TRBV7-2; D is possibly TRBD1 (6 bases). There are 13 residues in the CDR3. The V gene lost 5 bases and the J gene lost 6 bases, with 12 bases spanning the gap. Germline V lookup: CDR1 SGHTA, CDR2 FQGNSA. Here the CDR3 DNA reads TGTGCCAGCAGCCTTGCTCAGGGGGATACGCAGTATTTT. As protein: CASSLAQGDTQYF.

This chain joins TRBV19 and TRBJ2-4; 14 bases are shared with TRBD2. Germline V gives CDR1 LNHDA, CDR2 SQIVND (reference sequence). The CDR3 is 18 residues long. The J segment lost 0 bases and the V segment lost 7 bases, leaving 8 bases of the junction unmatched. CDR3: CASTRLAGGQIAKNIQYF. The CDR3 nucleotides are TGTGCCAGTACAAGACTAGCGGGAGGGCAGATAGCCAAAAACATTCAGTACTTC.

V usage is TRBV19 and J usage is TRBJ2-3; 10 bases map to TRBD2. J was trimmed by 6 bases and V by 6 bases; bases with no gene match: 12. This CDR3 comprises 16 residues. The germline CDR1 and CDR2 sequences are LNHDA and SQIVND (reference sequence). CDR3 DNA sequence: TGTGCCAGTAGGCTAGCGGGAGACCCAAGGGGGGATACGCAGTATTTT. Its translation is CASRLAGDPRGDTQYF.

This clone occurred once. This sequence is one base from a far larger clone and is likely a read error. The same CDR3 is also encoded by other DNA sequences in this sample. This chain links TRBV30 with TRBJ2-5, with D uncertain. This CDR3 is 13 amino acids long. V was cut by 3 bases and J by 5 bases, with 13 bases left in between. CDR1 is GTSNPN, CDR2 SVGIG, per germline (reference sequence). The CDR3 DNA is TGTGCCTGGAGCCACGGCAGTCGGGAGACCCAGTACTTC. This codes for CAWSHGSRETQYF.

The rearrangement uses TRBV10-2 and TRBJ2-1; a possible D gene is TRBD2 (6 bases). CDR3 size: 14 residues. The V and J ends lost 2 bases and 7 bases respectively, with 12 bases between them. Germline values: CDR1 WSHSY, CDR2 SAAADI. CDR3 loop: CASSETGVENEQFF. As DNA, the CDR3 is TGCGCCAGCAGTGAGACGGGAGTTGAGAATGAGCAGTTCTTC.